These T cell receptor beta chains were read from a single sample in a study of glioma-infiltrating T cells after dendritic cell vaccination. Profiling relied on immunoSEQ multiplex PCR, and the TCRdb table lists in-frame clones only, not all of them. The data show approximately 100,000 clones, approximately 80% seen once. Sequenced material: blood, taken before dendritic cell vaccination. The receptors shown here come from a human donor with glioblastoma. Both conserved end residues are trimmed from each CDR3.

length: 10
J: TRBJ1-1
V: TRBV7-6
CDR3: ASSLIRAEAF

length: 14
J: TRBJ2-7
V: TRBV19
CDR3: ASSIAGGANRYEQY

length: 10
J: TRBJ2-1
V: TRBV10-3
CDR3: ASGGEDNEQF

length: 11
J: TRBJ1-2
V: TRBV6-5
CDR3: ASSYGTGIGYT

length: 15
J: TRBJ1-2
V: TRBV10-3
CDR3: AISESDSTPLGYGYT

length: 14
J: TRBJ1-6
V: TRBV19
CDR3: ASSIGTGTVNSPLH

length: 11
J: TRBJ1-3
V: TRBV2
CDR3: ASRWDRGNTIY

length: 10
J: TRBJ2-5
V: TRBV2
CDR3: ASGGYQETQY

length: 15
J: TRBJ1-2
V: TRBV6-1
CDR3: ASSDLRDTSKFYGYT

length: 11
J: TRBJ1-1
V: TRBV10-1
CDR3: ASRRGGNTEAF

length: 14
J: TRBJ2-1
V: TRBV19
CDR3: ASSIFGGRALFEQF

length: 12
J: TRBJ2-1
V: TRBV10-2
CDR3: ASSETYRGGEQF

length: 8
J: TRBJ2-3
V: TRBV7-9
CDR3: ASEANTQY

length: 13
J: TRBJ1-1
V: TRBV18
CDR3: ASSPLEQMNTEAF

length: 11
J: TRBJ2-2
V: TRBV19
CDR3: ASSQGVAGELF

length: 13
J: TRBJ2-5
V: TRBV7-9
CDR3: ASSSVAGVVETQY

length: 16
J: TRBJ1-3
V: TRBV30
CDR3: ACLGTGILRVPGNTIY

length: 13
J: TRBJ1-4
V: TRBV2
CDR3: ASSATEQSNEKLF

length: 10
J: TRBJ2-5
V: TRBV30
CDR3: ASDSGGETQY

length: 15
J: TRBJ2-7
V: TRBV27
CDR3: ASSSSWTSGRVGEQY

length: 13
J: TRBJ2-7
V: TRBV28
CDR3: ASSSQREVGYGQY

length: 14
J: TRBJ2-1
V: TRBV18
CDR3: ASSPLAGGPVDEQF

length: 17
J: TRBJ2-1
V: TRBV6-4
CDR3: ASSEGWTGGQGSYNEQF

length: 13
J: TRBJ1-1
V: TRBV19
CDR3: ASSIGMGQGYEAF

length: 12
J: TRBJ2-1
V: TRBV25-1
CDR3: ASSDPPTSDEQF

length: 11
J: TRBJ1-2
V: TRBV5-1
CDR3: ASSFVAGSGYT

length: 12
J: TRBJ1-2
V: TRBV15
CDR3: ATSSRRGTGGYT

length: 14
J: -
V: TRBV5-1
CDR3: ASSLVGTGVSYEQY

length: 12
J: TRBJ1-1
V: TRBV6-1
CDR3: ASSEDRGGTEAF

length: 13
J: TRBJ2-5
V: TRBV27
CDR3: ASSLYRGGRETQY

length: 15
J: TRBJ2-4
V: TRBV15
CDR3: ATSRDQGVRALHIQY

length: 14
J: TRBJ1-4
V: TRBV2
CDR3: ASRGYGRGANEKLF

length: 13
J: TRBJ1-1
V: TRBV6-5
CDR3: ASSYSDRMNTEAF

length: 13
J: TRBJ2-1
V: TRBV10-2
CDR3: ASSEVGRGFDEQF

length: 14
J: TRBJ2-1
V: TRBV18
CDR3: ASSPLGTSGSSEQF

length: 15
J: TRBJ2-3
V: TRBV10-3
CDR3: AISASGGARVTDTQY

length: 12
J: TRBJ2-7
V: TRBV12-5
CDR3: ASGPPHARSEQY

length: 12
J: TRBJ1-1
V: TRBV23-1
CDR3: ASSQTSGDTEAF

length: 11
J: TRBJ1-1
V: TRBV5-1
CDR3: ASSFEANTEAF

length: 13
J: TRBJ1-5
V: TRBV5-8
CDR3: ASSLAGGSNQPQH

length: 9
J: TRBJ2-7
V: TRBV5-5
CDR3: ASSFGTGQY

length: 12
J: TRBJ1-1
V: TRBV29-1
CDR3: SVEKGAVGTEAF

length: 14
J: TRBJ1-3
V: TRBV9
CDR3: ASSALTGAYGNTIY

length: 13
J: TRBJ2-1
V: TRBV11-2
CDR3: ASSPEGLTYNEQF